Sequencing of this T cell receptor (beta chain) was carried out in a study of T cells in Graves' hyperthyroidism and ophthalmopathy. In the study overall: Before treatment of any kind, peripheral blood was taken at initial diagnosis. Overall study results and limits: Blood also contained most expanded thyroid clonotypes above 0.001.

Germline V gene lookup returns CDR1 SGHTA and CDR2 FQGTGA. V lost 0 bases to trimming and J lost 5 bases, with 7 bases between them. CDR3 length equals 13 residues. Researchers took RNA transcripts and amplified the TCR beta CDR3 regions from them. RT-PCR in the first round (using the HTBI primer set) targeted the TCR CDR3. MiXCR, run by TCRdb on the multiplex PCR reads, gives a single entry per CDR3 protein. The sample includes over 400,000 distinct CDR3 sequences, less than 25% of them seen just once. The study left out patients who had uncontrolled infection, other autoimmune disease, pregnancy or lactation. At least ten counts were recorded for this clonotype. What it recognizes is unknown.

Sequencing was performed on blood. J is TRBJ2-5 and V is TRBV7-3; no firm D call. The sequence derives from a woman aged 70 to 79 with Graves' ophthalmopathy. DNA of the CDR3: TGTGCCAGCAGCTTAACGTTGGATGAGACCCAGTACTTC. Amino acids: CASSLTLDETQYF.